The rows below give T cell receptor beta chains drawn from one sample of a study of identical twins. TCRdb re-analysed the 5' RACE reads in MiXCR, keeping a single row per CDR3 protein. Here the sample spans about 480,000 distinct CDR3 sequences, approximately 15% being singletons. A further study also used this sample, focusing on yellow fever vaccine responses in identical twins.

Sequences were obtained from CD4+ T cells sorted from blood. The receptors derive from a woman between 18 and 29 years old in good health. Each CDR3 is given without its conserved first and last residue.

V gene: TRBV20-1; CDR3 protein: SARDLGTRSQPQH
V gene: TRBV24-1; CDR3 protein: ATSDRDSDTDTQY
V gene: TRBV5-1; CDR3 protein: ASSLVRGGVNEQF
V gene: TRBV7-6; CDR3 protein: ASSIIQTGGAYEKLF
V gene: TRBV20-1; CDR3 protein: SARRLAGFPFYEQY
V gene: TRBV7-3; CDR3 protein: ASSLKRGLQETQY
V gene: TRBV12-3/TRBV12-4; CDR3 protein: ASSLGGQPQH
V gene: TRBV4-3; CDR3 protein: ASSQGGQGASRATSDTQY
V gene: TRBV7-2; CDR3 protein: ASSLGGTGVNEQF
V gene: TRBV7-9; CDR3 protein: ASSLGSSGRGYNEQF
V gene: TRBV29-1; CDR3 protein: SVGMLTNTEAF
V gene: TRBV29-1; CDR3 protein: SVEGGGDEF
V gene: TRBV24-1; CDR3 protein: ATSDSQGAGETQY
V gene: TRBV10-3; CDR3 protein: AISRVVSETQY
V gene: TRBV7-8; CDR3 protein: ASSLIGQGFSWQPQH
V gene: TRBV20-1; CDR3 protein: SAEMGGPYEQY
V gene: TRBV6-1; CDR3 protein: ASSVQLWDTQY
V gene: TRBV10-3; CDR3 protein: AISGGPRAYEQY
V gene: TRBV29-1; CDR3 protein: SVENRASGANVLT
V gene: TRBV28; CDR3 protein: ASSPLGATYEQY
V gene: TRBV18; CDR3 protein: ASSQDRIKQF
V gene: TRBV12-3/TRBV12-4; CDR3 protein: ASRRGQGEPLH
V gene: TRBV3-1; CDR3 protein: ASSQVLSGRARTDTQY
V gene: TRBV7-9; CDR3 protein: ASSLGQGSDQPQH
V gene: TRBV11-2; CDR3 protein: ASSSIAGGSADTQY
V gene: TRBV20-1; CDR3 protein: SARDRVGQETQY
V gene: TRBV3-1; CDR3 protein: ASSQRSAGGLYNEQF
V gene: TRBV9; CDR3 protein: ASSVGSVNSPLH
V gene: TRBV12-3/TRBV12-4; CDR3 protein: ASTNLAGVRNEQF
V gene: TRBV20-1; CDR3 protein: SARADSDTQY
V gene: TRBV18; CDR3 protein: ASSPERVQY
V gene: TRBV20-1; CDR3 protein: SASDPSEQF
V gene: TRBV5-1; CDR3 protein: ASSSGVTPNYGYT
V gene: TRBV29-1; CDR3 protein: SVGGTGRAYGYT
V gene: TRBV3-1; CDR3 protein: ASSHRNEQY
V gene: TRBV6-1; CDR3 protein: ASSDQGRTEAF
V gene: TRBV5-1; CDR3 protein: ASTWRERVMSGELF
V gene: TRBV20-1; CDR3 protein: SAVPGQGATQY
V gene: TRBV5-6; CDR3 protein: ASSTILRKAAPTPEQY
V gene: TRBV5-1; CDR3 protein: ASSLVLREIH
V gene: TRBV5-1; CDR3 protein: ASSRDLDTQY
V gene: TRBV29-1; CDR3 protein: SARDGELF